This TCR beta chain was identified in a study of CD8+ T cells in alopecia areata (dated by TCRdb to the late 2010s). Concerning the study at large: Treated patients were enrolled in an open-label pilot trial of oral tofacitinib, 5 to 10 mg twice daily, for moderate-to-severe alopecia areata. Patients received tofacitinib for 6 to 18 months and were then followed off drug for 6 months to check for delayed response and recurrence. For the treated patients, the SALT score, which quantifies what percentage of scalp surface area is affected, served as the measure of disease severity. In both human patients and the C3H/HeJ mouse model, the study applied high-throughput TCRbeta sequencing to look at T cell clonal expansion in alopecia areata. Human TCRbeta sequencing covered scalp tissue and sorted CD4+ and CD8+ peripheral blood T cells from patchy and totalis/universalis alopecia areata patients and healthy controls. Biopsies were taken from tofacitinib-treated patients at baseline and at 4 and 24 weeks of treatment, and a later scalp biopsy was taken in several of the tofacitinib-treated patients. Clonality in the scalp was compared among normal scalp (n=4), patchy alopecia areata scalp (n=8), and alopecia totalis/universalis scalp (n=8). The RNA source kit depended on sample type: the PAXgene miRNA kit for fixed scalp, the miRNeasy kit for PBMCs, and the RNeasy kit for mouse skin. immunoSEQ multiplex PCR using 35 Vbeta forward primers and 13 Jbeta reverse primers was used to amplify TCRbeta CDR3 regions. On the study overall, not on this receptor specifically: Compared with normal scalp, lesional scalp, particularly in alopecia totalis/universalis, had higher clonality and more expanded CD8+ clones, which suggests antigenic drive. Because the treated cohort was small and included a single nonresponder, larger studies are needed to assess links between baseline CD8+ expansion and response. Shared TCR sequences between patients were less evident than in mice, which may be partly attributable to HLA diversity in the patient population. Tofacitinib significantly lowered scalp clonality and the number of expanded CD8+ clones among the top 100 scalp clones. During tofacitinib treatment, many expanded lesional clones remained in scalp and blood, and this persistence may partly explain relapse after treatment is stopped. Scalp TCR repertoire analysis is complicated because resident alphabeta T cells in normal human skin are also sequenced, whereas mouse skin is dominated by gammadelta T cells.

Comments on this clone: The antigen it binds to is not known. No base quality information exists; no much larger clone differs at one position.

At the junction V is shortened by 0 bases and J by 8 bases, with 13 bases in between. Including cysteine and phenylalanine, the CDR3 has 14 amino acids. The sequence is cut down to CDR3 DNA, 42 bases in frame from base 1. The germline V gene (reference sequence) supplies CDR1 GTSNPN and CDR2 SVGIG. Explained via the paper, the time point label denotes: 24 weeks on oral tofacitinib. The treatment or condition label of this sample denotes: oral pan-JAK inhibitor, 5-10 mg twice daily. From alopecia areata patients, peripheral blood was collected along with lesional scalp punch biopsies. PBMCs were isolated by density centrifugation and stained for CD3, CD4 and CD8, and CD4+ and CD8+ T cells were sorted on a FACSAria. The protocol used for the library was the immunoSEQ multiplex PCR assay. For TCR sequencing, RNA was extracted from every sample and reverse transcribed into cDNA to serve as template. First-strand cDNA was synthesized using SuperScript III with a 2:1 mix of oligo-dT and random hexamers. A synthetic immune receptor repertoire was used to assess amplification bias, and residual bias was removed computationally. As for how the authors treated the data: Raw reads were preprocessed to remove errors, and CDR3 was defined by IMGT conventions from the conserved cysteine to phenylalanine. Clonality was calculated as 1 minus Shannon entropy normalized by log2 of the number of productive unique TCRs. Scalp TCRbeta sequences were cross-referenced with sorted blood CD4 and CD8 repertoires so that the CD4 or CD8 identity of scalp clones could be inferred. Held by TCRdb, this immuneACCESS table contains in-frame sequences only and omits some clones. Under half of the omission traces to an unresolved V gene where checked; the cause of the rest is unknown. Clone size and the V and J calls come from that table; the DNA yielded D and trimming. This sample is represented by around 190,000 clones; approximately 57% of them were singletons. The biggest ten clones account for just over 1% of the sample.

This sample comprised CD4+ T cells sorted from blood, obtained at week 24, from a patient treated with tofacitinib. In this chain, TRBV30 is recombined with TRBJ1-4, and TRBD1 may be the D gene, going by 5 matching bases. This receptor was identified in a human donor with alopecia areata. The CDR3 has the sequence CAWSVSGGGEKLFF. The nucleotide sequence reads TGTGCCTGGAGTGTTTCGGGGGGAGGGGAAAAACTGTTTTTT.